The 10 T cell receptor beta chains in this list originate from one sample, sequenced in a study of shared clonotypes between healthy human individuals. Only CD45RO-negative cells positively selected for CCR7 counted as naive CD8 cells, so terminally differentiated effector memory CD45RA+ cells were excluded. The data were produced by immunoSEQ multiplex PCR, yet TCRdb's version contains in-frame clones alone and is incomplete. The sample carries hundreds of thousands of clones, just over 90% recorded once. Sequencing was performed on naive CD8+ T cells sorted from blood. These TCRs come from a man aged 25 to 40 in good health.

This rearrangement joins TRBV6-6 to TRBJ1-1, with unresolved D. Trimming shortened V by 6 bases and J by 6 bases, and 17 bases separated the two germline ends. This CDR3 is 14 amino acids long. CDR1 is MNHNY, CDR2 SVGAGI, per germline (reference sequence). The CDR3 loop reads CASSSTSGLPEAFF. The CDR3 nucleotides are TGTGCCAGCAGCTCCACGTCCGGATTGCCTGAAGCTTTCTTT.

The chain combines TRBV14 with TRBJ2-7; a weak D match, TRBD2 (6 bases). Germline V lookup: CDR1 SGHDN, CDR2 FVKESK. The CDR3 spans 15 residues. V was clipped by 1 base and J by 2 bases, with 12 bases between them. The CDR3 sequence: CASSQGRERPYEQYF. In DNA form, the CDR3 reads TGTGCCAGCAGCCAAGGTCGGGAGAGGCCCTACGAGCAGTACTTC.

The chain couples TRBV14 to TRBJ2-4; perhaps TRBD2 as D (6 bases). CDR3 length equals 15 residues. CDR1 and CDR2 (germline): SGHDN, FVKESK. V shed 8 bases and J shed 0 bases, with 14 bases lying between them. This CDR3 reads CASGDSTLAKNIQYF. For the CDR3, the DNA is TGTGCCAGCGGGGACTCGACCCTAGCCAAAAACATTCAGTACTTC.

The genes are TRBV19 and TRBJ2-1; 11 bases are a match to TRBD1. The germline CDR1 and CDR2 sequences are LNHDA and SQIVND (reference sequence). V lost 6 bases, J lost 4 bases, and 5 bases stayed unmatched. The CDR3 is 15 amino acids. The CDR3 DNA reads TGTGCCAGTAGCCTCGGGACAGGGGGGTACAATGAGCAGTTCTTC. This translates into CASSLGTGGYNEQFF.

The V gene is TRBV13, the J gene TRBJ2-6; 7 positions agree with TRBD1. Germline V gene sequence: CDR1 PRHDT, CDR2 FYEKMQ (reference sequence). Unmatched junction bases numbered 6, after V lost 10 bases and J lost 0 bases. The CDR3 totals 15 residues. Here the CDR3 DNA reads TGTGCCACCGACAGGGACGCCTCTGGGGCCAACGTCCTGACTTTC. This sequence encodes CATDRDASGANVLTF.

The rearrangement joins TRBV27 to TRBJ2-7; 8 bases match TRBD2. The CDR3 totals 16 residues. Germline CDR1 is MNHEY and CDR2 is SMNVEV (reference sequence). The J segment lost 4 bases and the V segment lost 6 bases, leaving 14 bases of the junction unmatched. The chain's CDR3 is CASSRIGQRELYEQYF. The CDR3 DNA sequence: TGTGCCAGCAGCCGAATCGGACAGCGGGAGTTATACGAGCAGTACTTC.

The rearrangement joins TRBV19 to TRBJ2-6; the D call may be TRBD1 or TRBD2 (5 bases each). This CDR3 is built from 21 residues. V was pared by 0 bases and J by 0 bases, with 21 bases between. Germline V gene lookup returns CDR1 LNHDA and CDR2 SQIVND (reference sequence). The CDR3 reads CASSIETGRGFWGSGANVLTF. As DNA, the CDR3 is TGTGCCAGTAGTATAGAAACGGGACGGGGATTTTGGGGCTCTGGGGCCAACGTCCTGACTTTC. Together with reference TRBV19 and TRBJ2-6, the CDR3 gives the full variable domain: DGGITQSPKYLFRKEGQNVTLSCEQNLNHDAMYWYRQDPGQGLRLIYYSQIVNDFQKGDIAEGYSVSREKKESFPLTVTSAQKNPTAFYLCASSIETGRGFWGSGANVLTFGAGSRLTVL.

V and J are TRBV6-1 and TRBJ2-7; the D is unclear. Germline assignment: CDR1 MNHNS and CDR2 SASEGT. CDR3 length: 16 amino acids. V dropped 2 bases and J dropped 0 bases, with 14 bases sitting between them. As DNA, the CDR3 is TGTGCCAGCAGTGAAACGGTGCTTCTTAGCTCCTACGAGCAGTACTTC. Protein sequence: CASSETVLLSSYEQYF.

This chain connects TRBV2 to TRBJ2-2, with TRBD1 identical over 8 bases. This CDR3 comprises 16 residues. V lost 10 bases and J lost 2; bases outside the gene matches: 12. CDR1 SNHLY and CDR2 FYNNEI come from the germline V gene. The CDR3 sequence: CATDDRGQLNTGELFF. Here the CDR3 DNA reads TGTGCCACCGACGACAGGGGCCAACTTAACACCGGGGAGCTGTTTTTT.

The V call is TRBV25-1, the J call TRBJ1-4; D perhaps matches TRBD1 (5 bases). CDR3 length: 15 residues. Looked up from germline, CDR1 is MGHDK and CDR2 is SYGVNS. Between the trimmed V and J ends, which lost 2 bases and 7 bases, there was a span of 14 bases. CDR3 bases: TGTGCCAGCAGTGAAAGGACATCACGCGTTGAAAAACTGTTTTTT. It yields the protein CASSERTSRVEKLFF.